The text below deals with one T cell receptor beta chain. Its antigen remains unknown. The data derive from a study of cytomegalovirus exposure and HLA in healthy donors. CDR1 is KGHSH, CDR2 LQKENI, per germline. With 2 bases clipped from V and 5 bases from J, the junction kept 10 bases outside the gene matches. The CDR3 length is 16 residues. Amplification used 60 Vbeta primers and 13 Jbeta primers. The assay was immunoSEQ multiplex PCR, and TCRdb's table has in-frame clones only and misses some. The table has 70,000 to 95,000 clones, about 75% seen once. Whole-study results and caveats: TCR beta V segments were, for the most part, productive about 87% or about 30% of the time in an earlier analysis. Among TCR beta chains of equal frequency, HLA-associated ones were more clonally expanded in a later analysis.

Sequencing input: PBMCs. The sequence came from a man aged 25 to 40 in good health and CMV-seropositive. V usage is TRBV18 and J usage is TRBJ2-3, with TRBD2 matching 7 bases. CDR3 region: CASSPGSGQRGDTQYF. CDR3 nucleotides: TGTGCCAGCTCACCAGGTTCGGGGCAGCGGGGAGATACGCAGTATTTT.